This T cell receptor beta chain was sequenced for a study of B cell selection in AIRE deficiency (dated by TCRdb to the late 2010s). Regarding the research as a whole: Researchers compared the TCRbeta repertoires of sorted blood CD4+ conventional T cells and regulatory T cells from AIRE-deficient patients with the corresponding repertoires from healthy controls. The TCR-sequenced cohort comprised roughly five AIRE-deficient APECED patients and roughly five healthy control donors.

TCRbeta chain sequencing was performed with the immunoSEQ platform. As for the original processing: Roughly 99,000 distinct in-frame TCRbeta sequences from patients and 13.4x10^4 from healthy donors were obtained from pooled conventional T cell repertoires. Public Treg TCRbeta sequences were defined as those shared by two or more individuals and were then searched for in Tconv repertoires. To test for differences between groups, Mann-Whitney U tests with Bonferroni-Dunn correction were run in GraphPad Prism 7.03. TCRdb limited this immuneACCESS table to in-frame rearrangements with V and J called. A share of clones is missing; checked studies link under half to unresolved V genes, and the rest is unexplained. V and J calls and clone size are given by that table; D and trimming were obtained from the DNA. The sample table holds about 25,000 clones, of which roughly 96% were seen once. The leading ten clones occupy roughly 0.26% of the sample.

CD4+CD127+ cells were sorted as the conventional CD4 T cell population. Control samples came from healthy donors unrelated to the patients. Sorting of Tconv and Treg cells intended for TCRbeta sequencing was performed on a FACSAria flow cytometer. The sorted cells were collected in 5-ml round-bottom polystyrene tubes, and the dry cell pellets were frozen at -80 degrees C prior to sequencing. What the research found in general, with its limitations: Among some 3,500 shared Treg TCRbeta sequences, 30% to 35% were shared exclusively among healthy donors and about 9.4% exclusively among patients, which suggests that Treg selection is less efficient in the absence of AIRE. TCRBV gene usage, CDR3 length and TCR diversity in Tconv and Treg cells from AIRE-deficient patients were found to be similar to those in cells from healthy donors. Shorter CDR3s were found in shared Treg sequences, reflecting a bias toward rearrangements containing few non-templated nucleotide insertions. Only TCRbeta chains were sequenced; approximately 35% of shared healthy-donor Treg sequences also occurred in healthy Tconv, possibly because of differing TCRalpha chains. Approximately 31% of the Treg TCRbeta sequences shared among healthy donors were detected in patient Tconv cells, suggesting that Treg-biased clones are diverted into the Tconv compartment.

A word on this clone: No cognate antigen has been identified for it. Per-nucleotide qualities are absent, and no much larger clonotype sits a single base away.

The germline ends are 13 bases apart after V is trimmed by 6 bases and J by 1 base. Its CDR3 holds 15 amino acids, cysteine through phenylalanine. Only the CDR3 region is kept as DNA, spanning 45 bases read in frame from base 1. From a lookup of the germline V gene (reference sequence), CDR1 and CDR2 are WNHNN and SYGVQD. The sequence derives from a human donor in good health. Sequencing was carried out using CD4+CD127+ conventional T cells sorted from PBMCs. The chain uses TRBV10-1 and TRBJ2-4; no D gene can be assigned with confidence. The sequence in DNA is TGCGCCAGCAGGGCCGAAGTATCGGCCAAAAACATTCAGTACTTC. This encodes CASRAEVSAKNIQYF.